The text below deals with one TCR beta chain. The antigen is unknown. Then a second PCR, running about 6 to 12 cycles, was carried out with a sample-barcoded 5' primer and a J-beta primer mix. TCRdb analysed the 5' RACE reads with MiXCR anew, one entry per CDR3 protein. The top ten clones hold roughly 19% of a sample with hundreds of thousands of distinct CDR3 sequences, under 45% of them seen once. This CDR3 region has 15 residues. The V end lost 0 bases, the J end lost 5 bases, and 14 bases lay between the germline ends. CDR1 is SGHRS and CDR2 is YFSETQ in the germline V gene. The data derive from a study of blood T cells in healthy people across ages. General study findings and limits: More naive CD4+ cells and higher diversity were found in long-lived than in aged donors. Naive T cell percentage showed a strong correlation with TCR beta diversity. Age advanced and TCR beta diversity per million T cells fell, roughly linearly. The diversity estimates, figures obtained from one million T cells, were considered underestimates.

Specimen: blood. The clonotype originates from a man in his 60s in good health. The chain is built from TRBV5-1 and TRBJ2-5, with D unresolved. The CDR3 region is CASSLAPSRWETQYF. The CDR3 coding sequence is TGCGCCAGCAGCTTGGCCCCCAGTAGGTGGGAGACCCAGTACTTC.